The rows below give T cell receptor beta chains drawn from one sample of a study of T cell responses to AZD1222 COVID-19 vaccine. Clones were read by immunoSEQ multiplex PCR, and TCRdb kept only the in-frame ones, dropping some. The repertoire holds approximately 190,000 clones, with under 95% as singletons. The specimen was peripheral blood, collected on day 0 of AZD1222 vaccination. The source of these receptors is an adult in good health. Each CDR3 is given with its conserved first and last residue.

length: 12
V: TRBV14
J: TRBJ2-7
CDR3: CASSPQHYEQYF

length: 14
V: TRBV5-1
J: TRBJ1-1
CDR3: CASSLSGPDTEAFF

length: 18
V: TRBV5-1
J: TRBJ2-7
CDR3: CASSLDPSSGARSYEQYF

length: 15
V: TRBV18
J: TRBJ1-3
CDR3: CASSPLGVGRNTIYF

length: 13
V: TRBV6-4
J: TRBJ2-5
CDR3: CASSRTSEETQYF

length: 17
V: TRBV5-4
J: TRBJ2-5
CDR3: CASREGQGRKVGETQYF

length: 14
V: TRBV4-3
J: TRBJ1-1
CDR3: CASSQVGGVTEAFF

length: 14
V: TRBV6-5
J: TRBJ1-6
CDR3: CASMTGANNSPLHF

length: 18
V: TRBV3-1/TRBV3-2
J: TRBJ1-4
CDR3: CASSQEAALGPGWEKLFF

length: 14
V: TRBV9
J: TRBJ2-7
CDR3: CASSVSGPSYEQYF

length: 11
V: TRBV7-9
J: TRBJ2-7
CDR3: CASSPHAEQYF

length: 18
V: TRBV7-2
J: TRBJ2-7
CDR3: CASSLEDRGLQREREQYF

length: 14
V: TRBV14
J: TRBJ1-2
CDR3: CASSQVALTGGYTF

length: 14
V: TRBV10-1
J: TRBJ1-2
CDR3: CASSPGQGAYGYTF

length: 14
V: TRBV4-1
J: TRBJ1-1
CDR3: CASSQEQRNTEAFF

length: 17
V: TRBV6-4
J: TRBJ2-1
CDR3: CASSEESGSSSYNEQFF

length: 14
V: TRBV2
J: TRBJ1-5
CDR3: CASTDRNSNQPQHF

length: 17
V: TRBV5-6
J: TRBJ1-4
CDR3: CASSLGQGRLYGEKLFF

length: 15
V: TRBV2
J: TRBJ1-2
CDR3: CASSGEGNHDYGYTF

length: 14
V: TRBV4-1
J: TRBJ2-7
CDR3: CASSQASGSYEQYF

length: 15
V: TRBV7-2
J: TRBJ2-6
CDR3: CASSLEATGANVLTF

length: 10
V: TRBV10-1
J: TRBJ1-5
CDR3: CAGTGQPQHF

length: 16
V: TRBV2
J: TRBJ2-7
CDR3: CASRRGKGGITGEQYF

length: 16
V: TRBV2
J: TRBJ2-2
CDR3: CASSVQLAGRTGELFF

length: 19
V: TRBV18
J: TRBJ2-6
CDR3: CASSPDDRGGLAGANVLTF

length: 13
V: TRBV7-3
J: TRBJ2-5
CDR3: CASSLGSQETQYF